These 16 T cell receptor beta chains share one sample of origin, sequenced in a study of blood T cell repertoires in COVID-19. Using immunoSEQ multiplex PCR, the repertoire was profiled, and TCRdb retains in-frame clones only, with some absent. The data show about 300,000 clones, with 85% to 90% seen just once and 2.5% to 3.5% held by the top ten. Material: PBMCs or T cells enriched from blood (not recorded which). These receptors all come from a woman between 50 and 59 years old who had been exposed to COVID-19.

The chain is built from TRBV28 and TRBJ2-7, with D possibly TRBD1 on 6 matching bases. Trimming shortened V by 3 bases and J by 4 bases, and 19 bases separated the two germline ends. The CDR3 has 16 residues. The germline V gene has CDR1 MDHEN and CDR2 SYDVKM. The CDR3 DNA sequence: TGTGCCAGCAGTTTCCGCTCGAGGGCAGGGGTTTACGAGCAGTACTTC. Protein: CASSFRSRAGVYEQYF.

For the CDR3, the DNA is TGTGCCACCAGTGACACGGGACAGGGTGGTGAAAAACTGTTTTTT. Amino acids: CATSDTGQGGEKLFF. The rearrangement links TRBV24-1 to TRBJ1-4; 9 bases agree with TRBD1. This CDR3 is 15 amino acids long. CDR1 and CDR2 from the germline V gene are KGHDR and SFDVKD. With 4 bases clipped from V and 7 bases from J, the junction kept 6 bases outside the gene matches.

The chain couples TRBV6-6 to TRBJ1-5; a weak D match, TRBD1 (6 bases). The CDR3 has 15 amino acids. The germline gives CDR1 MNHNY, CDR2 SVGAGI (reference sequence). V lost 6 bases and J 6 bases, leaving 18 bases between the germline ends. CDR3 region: CASRGGGARSQPQHF. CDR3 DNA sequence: TGTGCCAGCAGGGGAGGGGGGGCTAGAAGTCAGCCCCAGCATTTT.

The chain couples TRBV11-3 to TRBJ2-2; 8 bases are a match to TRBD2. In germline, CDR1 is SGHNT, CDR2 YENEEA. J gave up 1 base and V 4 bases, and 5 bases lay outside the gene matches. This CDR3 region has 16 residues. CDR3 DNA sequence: TGTGCCAGCAGCTCCACGGGGGGGCGGAACACCGGGGAGCTGTTTTTT. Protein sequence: CASSSTGGRNTGELFF. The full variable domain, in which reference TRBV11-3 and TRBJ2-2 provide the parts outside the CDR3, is EAGVVQSPRYKIIEKKQPVAFWCNPISGHNTLYWYLQNLGQGPELLIRYENEEAVDDSQLPKDRFSAERLKGVDSTLKIQPAELGDSAVYLCASSSTGGRNTGELFFGEGSRLTVL.

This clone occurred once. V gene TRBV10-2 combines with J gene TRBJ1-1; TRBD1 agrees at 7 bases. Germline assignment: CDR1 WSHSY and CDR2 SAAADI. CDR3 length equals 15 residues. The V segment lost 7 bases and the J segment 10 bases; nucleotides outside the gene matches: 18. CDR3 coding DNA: TGCGCCAGCATATTGCAGGGGGAGGTGGTTGTGCGAGCTTTCTTT. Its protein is CASILQGEVVVRAFF.

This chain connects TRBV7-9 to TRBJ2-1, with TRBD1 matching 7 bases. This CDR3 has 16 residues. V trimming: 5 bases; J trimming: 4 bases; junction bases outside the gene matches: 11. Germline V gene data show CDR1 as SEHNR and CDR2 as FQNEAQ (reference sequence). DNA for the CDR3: TGTGCCAGCAGCCCGCGAGAGACAGGGAATTACAATGAGCAGTTCTTC. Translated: CASSPRETGNYNEQFF.

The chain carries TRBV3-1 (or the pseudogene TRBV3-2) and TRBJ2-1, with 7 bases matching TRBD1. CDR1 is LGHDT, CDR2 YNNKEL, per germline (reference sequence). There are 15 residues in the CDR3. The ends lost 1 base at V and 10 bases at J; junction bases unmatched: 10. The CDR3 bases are TGTGCCAGCAGCCAAGGCGACAGGGTAGGGGAAGAGCAGTTCTTC. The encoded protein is CASSQGDRVGEEQFF.

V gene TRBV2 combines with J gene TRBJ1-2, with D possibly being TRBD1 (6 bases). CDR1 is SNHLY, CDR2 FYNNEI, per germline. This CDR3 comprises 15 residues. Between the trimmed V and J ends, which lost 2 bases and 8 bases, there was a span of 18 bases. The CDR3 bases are TGTGCCAGCAGTGAATCAGGGGCCCCCATTTACGGCTACACCTTC. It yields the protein CASSESGAPIYGYTF.

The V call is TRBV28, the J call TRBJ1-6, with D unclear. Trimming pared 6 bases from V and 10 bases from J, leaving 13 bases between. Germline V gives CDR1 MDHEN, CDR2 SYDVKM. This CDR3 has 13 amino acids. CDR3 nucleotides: TGTGCCAGCAGCCCCCACTATGAGTCACCCCTCCACTTT. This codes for CASSPHYESPLHF.

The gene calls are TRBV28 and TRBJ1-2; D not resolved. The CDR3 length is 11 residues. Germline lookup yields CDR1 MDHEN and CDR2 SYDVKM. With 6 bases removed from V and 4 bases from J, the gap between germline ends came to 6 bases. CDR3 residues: CASSYRYGYTF. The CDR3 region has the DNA TGTGCCAGCAGCTACCGCTATGGCTACACCTTC.

CDR3 sequence (DNA): TGTGCCAGCAGCTTAATTTTGGCTACAGGGGGCTCCTATAATTCACCCCTCCACTTT. Residues: CASSLILATGGSYNSPLHF. The chain links TRBV7-9 to TRBJ1-6, with TRBD1 matching over 8 bases. There are 19 residues in the CDR3. V was clipped by 2 bases and J by 0 bases; unmatched bases: 9. Germline V CDR1 and CDR2: SEHNR, FQNEAQ (reference sequence).

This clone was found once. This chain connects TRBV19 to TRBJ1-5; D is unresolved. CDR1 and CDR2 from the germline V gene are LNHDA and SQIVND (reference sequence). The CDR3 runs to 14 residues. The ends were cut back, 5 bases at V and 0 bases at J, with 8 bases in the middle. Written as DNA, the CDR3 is TGTGCCAGTAGTTGGGAGCATAGCAATCAGCCCCAGCATTTT. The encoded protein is CASSWEHSNQPQHF.

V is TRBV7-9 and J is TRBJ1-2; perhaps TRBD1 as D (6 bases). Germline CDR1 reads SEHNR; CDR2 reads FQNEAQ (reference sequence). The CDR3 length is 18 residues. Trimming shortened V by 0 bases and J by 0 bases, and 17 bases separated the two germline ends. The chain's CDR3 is CASSLAGLHRAPNYGYTF. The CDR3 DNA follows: TGTGCCAGCAGCTTAGCGGGCTTGCACAGGGCGCCTAACTATGGCTACACCTTC.

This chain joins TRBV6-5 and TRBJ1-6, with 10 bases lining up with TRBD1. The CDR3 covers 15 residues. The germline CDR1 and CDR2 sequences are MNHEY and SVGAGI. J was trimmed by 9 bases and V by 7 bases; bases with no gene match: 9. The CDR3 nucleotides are TGTGCCAGCAACCGGGACAGGGGAATATCTTCACCCCTCCACTTT. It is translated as CASNRDRGISSPLHF.

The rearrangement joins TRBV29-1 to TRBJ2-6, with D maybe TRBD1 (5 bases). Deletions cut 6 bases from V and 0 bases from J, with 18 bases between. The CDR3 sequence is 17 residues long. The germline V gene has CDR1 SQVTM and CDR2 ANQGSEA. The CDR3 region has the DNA TGCAGCGTCCCCGTGAAGGGGTTTGGCTCTGGGGCCAACGTCCTGACTTTC. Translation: CSVPVKGFGSGANVLTF. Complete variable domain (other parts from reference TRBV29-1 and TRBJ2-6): SAVISQKPSRDICQRGTSLTIQCQVDSQVTMMFWYRQQPGQSLTLIATANQGSEATYESGFVIDKFPISRPNLTFSTLTVSNMSPEDSSIYLCSVPVKGFGSGANVLTFGAGSRLTVL.

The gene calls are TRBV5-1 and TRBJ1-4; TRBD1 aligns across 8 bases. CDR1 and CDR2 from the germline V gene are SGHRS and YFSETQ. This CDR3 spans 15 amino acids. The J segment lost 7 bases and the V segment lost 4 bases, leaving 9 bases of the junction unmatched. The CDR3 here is CASSAWGQASEKLFF. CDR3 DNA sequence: TGCGCCAGCAGCGCATGGGGACAGGCGTCTGAAAAACTGTTTTTT.